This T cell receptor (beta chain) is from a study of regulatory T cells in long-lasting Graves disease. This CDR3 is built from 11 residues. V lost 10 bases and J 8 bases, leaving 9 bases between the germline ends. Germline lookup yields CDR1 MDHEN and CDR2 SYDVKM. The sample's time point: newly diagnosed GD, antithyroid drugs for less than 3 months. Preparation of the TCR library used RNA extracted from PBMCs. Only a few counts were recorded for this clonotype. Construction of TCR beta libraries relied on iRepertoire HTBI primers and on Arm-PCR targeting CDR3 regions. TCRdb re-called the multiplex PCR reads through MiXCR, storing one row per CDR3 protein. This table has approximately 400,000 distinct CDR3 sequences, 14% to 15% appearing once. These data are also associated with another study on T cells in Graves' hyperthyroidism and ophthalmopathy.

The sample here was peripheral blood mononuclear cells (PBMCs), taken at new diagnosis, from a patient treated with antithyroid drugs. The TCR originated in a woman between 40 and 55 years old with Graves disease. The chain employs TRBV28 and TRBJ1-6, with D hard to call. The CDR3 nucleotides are TGTGCCACCAACACCTATTCACCCCTCCACTTT. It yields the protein CATNTYSPLHF.